Below are 25 T cell receptor beta chains sequenced from a single sample in a study of blood T cells in healthy people across ages. Alongside a J-beta primer mix, a sample-barcoded 5' primer served in a second PCR lasting roughly 7 to 11 cycles. From the 5' RACE reads, TCRdb called clonotypes with MiXCR, one entry per CDR3 protein. The repertoire has around 2 million distinct CDR3 sequences, 30% to 40% of them found once; the top ten carry roughly 24%. Sequencing was carried out using blood. The receptors derive from a human donor in good health.

This clonotype appeared a few times. This rearrangement joins TRBV20-1 to TRBJ2-7, with a weak D call TRBD2 (6 bases). V was trimmed by 0 bases and J by 1 base, leaving 13 bases between them. The germline V gene has CDR1 DFQATT and CDR2 SNEGSKA (reference sequence). The CDR3 is 15 residues long. CDR3 sequence reads: CSARDQLAGSYEQYF. The CDR3 bases are TGCAGTGCTAGAGATCAGCTGGCGGGGTCCTACGAGCAGTACTTC.

This clonotype was seen a few times. The chain couples TRBV7-2 to TRBJ2-7, with 9 bases that match TRBD2. Germline CDR1 is SGHTA and CDR2 is FQGNSA. CDR3 length equals 13 residues. Germline trimming cut 5 bases from V and 8 bases from J; bases unmatched to any gene: 7. The CDR3 sequence: CASSRGLALQQYF. CDR3 coding DNA: TGTGCCAGCAGCCGAGGACTAGCGTTACAGCAGTACTTC.

This clonotype has a handful of counts. The J gene is TRBJ2-7, the V gene TRBV20-1, with D possibly TRBD1 on 5 matching bases. CDR1 and CDR2 from the germline V gene are DFQATT and SNEGSKA (reference sequence). This CDR3 contains 17 residues. The V gene lost 1 base and the J gene lost 5 bases, with 24 bases spanning the gap. The CDR3 DNA sequence: TGCAGTGCTAGAGTGTTTAGGGGAATAAGCCAGCCTAACGAGCAGTACTTC. Encoded protein: CSARVFRGISQPNEQYF.

The J gene is TRBJ2-3, the V gene TRBV5-1; D is unclear. CDR1 is SGHRS, CDR2 YFSETQ, per germline. The CDR3 is 15 amino acids. The V end lost 1 base, the J end lost 2 bases, and 11 bases lay between the germline ends. CDR3 amino acids: CASSLNQRNTDTQYF. The CDR3 DNA is TGCGCCAGCAGCTTGAACCAAAGGAACACAGATACGCAGTATTTT.

The DNA of the CDR3 is TGTGCCAGCAGCGAGGGGACAGGGTTCCTCACAGATACGCAGTATTTT. Translating gives CASSEGTGFLTDTQYF. V is TRBV27 and J is TRBJ2-3; 9 bases align to TRBD1. Losses at the gene ends were 6 bases for V and 2 bases for J; bases not matched to a gene: 9. The CDR3 has 16 residues. Germline CDR1 MNHEY, CDR2 SMNVEV (reference sequence).

The chain recombines TRBV7-3 with TRBJ2-5; D call uncertain. Trimming removed 4 bases at V and 5 bases at J, with 11 bases between. The CDR3 loop spans 13 amino acids. Per germline, CDR1 SGHTA and CDR2 FQGTGA. The CDR3 DNA is TGTGCCAGCAGCTCCGGAAGCGCCGAGACCCAGTACTTC. This translates into CASSSGSAETQYF.

This clonotype was picked up many times. The chain is built from TRBV20-1 and TRBJ1-1, with TRBD1 identical over 8 bases. This CDR3 is built from 13 residues. Trimming took 2 bases from V and 3 from J; bases not matched to a gene: 2. Germline-derived CDR1 and CDR2 are DFQATT and SNEGSKA (reference sequence). In DNA, the CDR3 is TGCAGTGCTAGACAGGGGGCCGACACTGAAGCTTTCTTT. It is translated as CSARQGADTEAFF.

This clonotype was seen more than once but under ten times. The gene calls are TRBV6-5 and TRBJ1-2; D gene ambiguous. CDR1 MNHEY and CDR2 SVGAGI come from the germline V gene. With 6 bases removed from V and 0 bases from J, the gap between germline ends came to 17 bases. The CDR3 runs 16 residues. The CDR3 is CASRLTSLIANYGYTF. The CDR3 bases are TGTGCCAGCAGGCTGACAAGTCTAATAGCTAACTATGGCTACACCTTC.

V usage is TRBV11-2 and J usage is TRBJ1-1, with D unclear. The germline V gene encodes CDR1 SGHAT and CDR2 FQNNGV. There are 12 residues in the CDR3. The V and J ends lost 5 bases and 5 bases respectively, with 9 bases between them. The CDR3 nucleotides read TGTGCCAGCAGCGCTGCGAGGACTGAAGCTTTCTTT. Protein: CASSAARTEAFF.

Only one count was recorded for this clonotype. The J gene is TRBJ1-5, the V gene TRBV20-1; D is uncertain. V lost 4 bases and J 0 bases, leaving 10 bases between the germline ends. The germline gives CDR1 DFQATT, CDR2 SNEGSKA (reference sequence). The CDR3 has 14 amino acids. The CDR3 region is CSATDGNSNQPQHF. DNA for the CDR3: TGCAGTGCTACCGATGGAAATAGCAATCAGCCCCAGCATTTT.

The rearrangement uses TRBV15 and TRBJ1-2, with TRBD1 as a possible D gene (5 bases). V lost 7 bases and J 9 bases, leaving 21 bases between the germline ends. Germline lookup yields CDR1 LNHNV and CDR2 YYDKDF (reference sequence). The CDR3 is 14 residues long. The CDR3, as DNA: TGTGCCACCAACAAACCCGGACGGGGGGTTAGCTACACCTTC. Its protein product is CATNKPGRGVSYTF.

This clonotype was picked up many times. The chain combines TRBV6-6 with TRBJ2-1, with 9 bases matching TRBD2. Trimming at V came to 6 bases and at J to 5 bases, leaving 8 bases not matched to a gene. The CDR3 covers 15 residues. CDR1 and CDR2 from the germline V gene are MNHNY and SVGAGI (reference sequence). The CDR3 DNA follows: TGTGCCAGCAGCTCCTCAGCGGGGGGACACAATGAGCAGTTCTTC. It yields the protein CASSSSAGGHNEQFF.

The CDR3 region is CASTPRGEGETQYF. The CDR3 bases are TGTGCCAGCACCCCGAGGGGGGAAGGAGAGACCCAGTACTTC. The rearrangement uses TRBV6-6 and TRBJ2-7; possibly TRBD1 or TRBD2 for D (6 bases each). The end of the DNA is better explained by TRBJ2-5, so the J call may be wrong. The CDR3 sequence is 14 residues long. CDR1 and CDR2 (germline): MNHNY, SVGAGI (reference sequence).

This chain links TRBV4-1 with TRBJ2-1; 7 bases fit TRBD1. J lost 7 bases, V lost 3 bases, and 6 bases had no gene match. Germline values: CDR1 MGHRA, CDR2 YSYEKL. This CDR3 is built from 14 residues. CDR3 amino acids: CASSHDATGNEQFF. In DNA form, the CDR3 reads TGCGCCAGCAGCCACGACGCGACAGGGAATGAGCAGTTCTTC.

V gene TRBV11-1 combines with J gene TRBJ2-5; TRBD1 matches at 7 bases. The CDR3 loop spans 15 amino acids. CDR1 SGHAT and CDR2 FQDESV come from the germline V gene (reference sequence). With V trimmed by 4 bases and J by 3 bases, 8 bases remained unmatched. The CDR3 DNA reads TGTGCCAGCAGCTGGATGGGGACAGAAGAAGAGACCCAGTACTTC. Translated: CASSWMGTEEETQYF.

This clonotype was observed a few times. The CDR3: CASSQGLLKFF. CDR3 DNA sequence: TGTGCCAGCAGCCAGGGACTGCTTAAGTTCTTC. The genes are TRBV7-9 and TRBJ2-1, with D tentatively TRBD2 (6 bases). Trimming removed 5 bases from V and 14 bases from J, with 13 bases in between. There are 11 residues in the CDR3. The germline V gene encodes CDR1 SEHNR and CDR2 FQNEAQ (reference sequence).

Only a few counts were recorded for this clonotype. The junction differs from germline at one of its ends, possibly a read error. This chain links TRBV9 with TRBJ2-1, with 13 bases lining up with TRBD2. The CDR3 is 17 amino acids. CDR1 is SGDLS and CDR2 is YYNGEE in the germline V gene. The CDR3 nucleotides read TGTGCCTGCAGCTCACGGACTAGCGGGGGCAACGGAAATGAGCAGTTCTTC. Translating gives CACSSRTSGGNGNEQFF. The whole variable domain, filled in from reference TRBV9 and TRBJ2-1, reads DSGVTQTPKHLITATGQRVTLRCSPRSGDLSVYWYQQSLDQGLQFLIQYYNGEERAKGNILERFSAQQFPDLHSELNLSSLELGDSALYFCACSSRTSGGNGNEQFFGPGTRLTVL.

This sequence joins TRBV7-2 and TRBJ2-7; a possible D gene is TRBD1 (6 bases). Germline assignment: CDR1 SGHTA and CDR2 FQGNSA. V shed 4 bases and J shed 6 bases, with 16 bases lying between them. The length of the CDR3 is 14 residues. DNA for the CDR3: TGTGCCAGCAGCTCAGCAGGGGCGCGAGGCGAGCAGTACTTC. Its protein product is CASSSAGARGEQYF.

This clonotype was observed at least ten times. The chain joins TRBV7-9 to TRBJ2-7, with a weak D call TRBD2 (6 bases). Germline CDR1 reads SEHNR; CDR2 reads FQNEAQ (reference sequence). The V end lost 3 bases, the J end lost 0 bases, and 9 bases lay between the germline ends. The CDR3 length is 14 residues. As DNA, the CDR3 is TGTGCCAGCAGCTTCGGGGGAAGCTCCTACGAGCAGTACTTC. Residues: CASSFGGSSYEQYF.

The sample holds a few counts of this clonotype. The chain employs TRBV4-3 and TRBJ1-2; D is uncertain. V dropped 0 bases and J dropped 1 base, with 18 bases sitting between them. Germline CDR1 is LGHNA and CDR2 is YSLEER. This CDR3 is 18 amino acids long. The CDR3 protein is CASSQDPEGRVYNYGYTF. The CDR3 DNA reads TGCGCCAGCAGCCAAGATCCCGAAGGTCGAGTTTATAACTATGGCTACACCTTC.

This clonotype showed up just a few times. The chain links TRBV9 to TRBJ1-2, with unresolved D. Germline V gene lookup returns CDR1 SGDLS and CDR2 YYNGEE. The V end was cut by 4 bases, the J end by 0 bases, with 16 bases between. This CDR3 region has 16 residues. The CDR3 region has the DNA TGTGCCAGCAGCTTTCCTATTGACGGGACTAACTATGGCTACACCTTC. This sequence encodes CASSFPIDGTNYGYTF.

The chain is built from TRBV5-1 and TRBJ2-3; 9 bases match TRBD2. The CDR3 is made up of 14 amino acids. J lost 6 bases, V lost 0 bases, and 2 bases had no gene match. Germline V gene lookup returns CDR1 SGHRS and CDR2 YFSETQ. Here the CDR3 reads CASSLGLADDTQYF. Written as DNA, the CDR3 is TGCGCCAGCAGCTTGGGACTAGCGGACGATACGCAGTATTTT.

The chain carries TRBV20-1 and TRBJ1-2; D is unresolved. Trimming pared 3 bases from V and 8 bases from J, leaving 7 bases between. The CDR3 runs to 10 residues. Germline values: CDR1 DFQATT, CDR2 SNEGSKA (reference sequence). CDR3 nucleotides: TGCAGTGCTAGCCCTCCGGGCTACACCTTC. It specifies CSASPPGYTF.

V is TRBV7-2 and J is TRBJ1-5; 8 bases are shared with TRBD1. CDR1 SGHTA and CDR2 FQGNSA come from the germline V gene. The CDR3 has 17 residues. V lost 3 bases and J lost 2; bases outside the gene matches: 9. CDR3: CASSLDGTGLGNQPQHF. CDR3 coding DNA: TGTGCCAGCAGCTTGGATGGGACAGGATTAGGCAATCAGCCCCAGCATTTT.

The chain joins TRBV7-9 to TRBJ1-2; D remains unclear. The CDR3 has 14 amino acids. The ends were cut back, 5 bases at V and 6 bases at J, with 16 bases in the middle. Per the germline V gene, CDR1 is SEHNR and CDR2 is FQNEAQ (reference sequence). DNA for the CDR3: TGTGCCAGCAGCCCCCCCGGAGCCAACAATGGCTACACCTTC. It translates to CASSPPGANNGYTF.